Below are 6 T cell receptor beta chains sequenced from a single sample in a study of shared clonotypes between healthy human individuals. In the naive CD8 group, cells lacked CD45RO and were positively selected for CCR7, so terminally differentiated effector memory CD45RA+ cells were left out. Profiling relied on immunoSEQ multiplex PCR, and the TCRdb table lists in-frame clones only, not all of them. The sample records about 580,000 clones, roughly 98% being singletons. The sequencing input was naive CD8+ T cells sorted from blood. The source of these receptors is a man aged 25-45 years in good health.

V usage is TRBV29-1 and J usage is TRBJ2-3; no clear D. From germline, CDR1 is SQVTM and CDR2 ANQGSEA. The CDR3 sequence is 14 residues long. V lost 5 bases and J 2 bases, leaving 14 bases between the germline ends. The CDR3, as DNA: TGCAGCGTTTCATCAGGAGACTTCACAGATACGCAGTATTTT. Its protein product is CSVSSGDFTDTQYF.

This chain connects TRBV5-5 to TRBJ2-1; D is ambiguous. Trimming cost V 1 base and J 10 bases, with 6 bases left between them. Germline-derived CDR1 and CDR2 are SGHKS and YYEKEE (reference sequence). CDR3 length equals 11 residues. CDR3 protein: CASSLLREQFF. CDR3 sequence (DNA): TGTGCCAGCAGCTTGCTGCGGGAGCAGTTCTTC.

This clone was detected only once. The DNA of the CDR3 is TGTGCCAGCAGCGGTGATAGGGACACTGAAGCTTTCTTT. Translated, it gives CASSGDRDTEAFF. This chain connects TRBV27 to TRBJ1-1, with no clear D. Germline V gene sequence: CDR1 MNHEY, CDR2 SMNVEV (reference sequence). The CDR3 length is 13 residues. V was clipped by 6 bases and J by 3 bases, with 11 bases between them.

This chain links TRBV13 with TRBJ2-7; 11 bases map to TRBD1. The CDR3 is 15 residues long. J gave up 2 bases and V 5 bases, and 5 bases lay outside the gene matches. CDR1 is PRHDT and CDR2 is FYEKMQ in the germline V gene (reference sequence). The CDR3 nucleotides read TGTGCCAGCAGCCCGACGGGACAGGGGGCCTACGAGCAGTACTTC. Protein sequence: CASSPTGQGAYEQYF.

The CDR3 DNA sequence: TGTGCCAGCAGCCCGACAGGGGAGCTGGAAAAACTGTTTTTT. This sequence encodes CASSPTGELEKLFF. The chain uses TRBV4-2 and TRBJ1-4; 8 bases align to TRBD1. Per the germline V gene, CDR1 is LGHNA and CDR2 is YNFKEQ. The CDR3 spans 14 residues. V gave up 4 bases and J gave up 8 bases; unmatched junction bases: 6.

This chain links TRBV30 with TRBJ2-7; 7 bases are a match to TRBD2. The germline CDR1 and CDR2 sequences are GTSNPN and SVGIG (reference sequence). The CDR3 is 14 amino acids. Trimming removed 3 bases from V and 6 bases from J; junction bases left unmatched: 11. The CDR3 is CAWSTRGGRGEQYF. The CDR3 region has the DNA TGTGCCTGGAGCACTCGGGGAGGGAGAGGCGAGCAGTACTTC.